Included here is one T cell receptor beta chain sequence, with context. This sample was included in a study of T cells after yellow fever vaccination. TCRdb itself ran the 5' RACE reads through MiXCR, one entry per CDR3 protein. The table has fewer than 450,000 distinct CDR3 sequences, roughly 8.4% seen once. The V and J ends lost 2 bases and 6 bases respectively, with 17 bases between them. This CDR3 has 15 residues. The germline V gene encodes CDR1 SGHRS and CDR2 YFSETQ. Sequenced material: PBMCs, taken 35 to 50 days after the first yellow fever vaccination. This receptor was taken from a man aged 18 to 29 who received the YFV17D yellow fever vaccine. The rearrangement links TRBV5-1 to TRBJ2-5; D is perhaps TRBD1 or TRBD2 (5 bases each). CDR3 coding DNA: TGCGCCAGCAGCTTTTCGGCCGGGGACGATCAGACCCAGTACTTC. It specifies CASSFSAGDDQTQYF.